Included here is one TCR beta chain sequence, with context. No antigen is known for it. The data were obtained in a study of cytomegalovirus exposure and HLA in healthy donors. Overall study findings and caveats: Reports state that TCR beta sequences accurately predicted most subjects' HLA-A and HLA-B alleles.

The CDR3 length is 16 residues. The germline gives CDR1 SGHAT, CDR2 FQNNGV. With 1 base removed from V and 4 bases from J, the gap between germline ends came to 13 bases. The study ran its PCR with 60 Vbeta and 13 Jbeta primers. Measured with immunoSEQ multiplex PCR; TCRdb has only the in-frame clones, and not every one. This table holds roughly 100,000 clones, 63% found once. Absent from the records is this donor's CMV serostatus. This TCR came from a human donor in good health. Sequences were obtained from PBMCs. The chain carries TRBV11-2 and TRBJ2-2; D gene ambiguous. In nucleotides, the CDR3 is TGTGCCAGCAGCTTAGGTTGGCAGGTCTCCACCGGGGAGCTGTTTTTT. This encodes CASSLGWQVSTGELFF.